The 6 T cell receptor delta chains below were found in one sample sequenced in a study of γδ T cells in repeated Plasmodium falciparum infection. TCRdb reran clone calling via CATT on the multiplex PCR reads. The sample includes around 50,000 delta-chain clones, around 1.6% of them seen just once. Flow sorting of PBMC yielded separate Vgamma9/Vdelta2+ and Vdelta2-negative gammadelta T cell populations for bulk repertoire analysis. Sequences were obtained from gamma-delta T cells from blood. The receptors were sampled from a pool of human donors (malaria-infected and uninfected, not separated).

With respect to this clone: The TCRdb protein, from a much larger clone, departs from this DNA's translation at residue 18, likely by read error; the protein shown derives from the DNA. The chain is built from TRDV2 and TRDJ1; 11 nucleotides agree with TRDD3. No J segment appears in TCRdb, so it was assigned here by matching the sequence to germline. The CDR3 extends over 21 amino acids. Per the germline V gene, CDR1 is GEAIGNYY and CDR2 is EKD. For the CDR3, the DNA is TGTGCCTGTGACACCGTGTCCACGTCAACGGATGGGGGATACGCCACCGATAGACTCATCTTT. Its translation is CACDTVSTSTDGGYATDRLIF.

As concerns this clone: This probably arose from a read error, given a far larger clone one base away. Other DNA variants within this sample encode the same CDR3. The chain combines TRDV1 with TRDJ2, with D possibly matching TRDD3 (6 bases). Because TCRdb records no J gene, it was assigned here through a match of the DNA to germline. The CDR3 length is 25 residues. CDR1 and CDR2 from the germline V gene are TSWWSYY and QGS. Trimming shortened V by 1 base and J by 0 bases, and 36 bases separated the two germline ends. The CDR3 region has the DNA TGTGCTCTTGGGGAACCGGACCGGGGGGACGCCTTCAAGCATTCAGCCTCCACTTTGACAGCACAACTCTTCTTT. Its translation is CALGEPDRGDAFKHSASTLTAQLFF.

For this clone: Only one base separates this from a far larger clonotype, so it likely reflects a read error. The sample has other DNA sequences that encode this CDR3 too. The chain has TRDV2 and TRDJ1; unclear D gene. In the absence of a J gene in TCRdb, the DNA was matched to germline to assign it here. Germline CDR1 and CDR2: GEAIGNYY and EKD. Trimming removed 5 bases from V and 8 bases from J, with 20 bases in between. The CDR3 spans 14 residues. CDR3 amino acids: CACVPGTEALKLIF. CDR3 nucleotide sequence: TGTGCCTGTGTCCCAGGTACTGAAGCCCTAAAACTCATCTTT.

To note about this clone: Since a far larger clone is one base different, this is likely a read error. Different DNA sequences within this sample yield the same CDR3. J is TRDJ1 and V is TRDV1; TRDD3 matches 11 bases. CDR1 is TSWWSYY and CDR2 is QGS in the germline V gene. The length of the CDR3 is 19 residues. This CDR3 reads CALGERLVLGDRYTDKLIF. The CDR3 bases are TGTGCTCTTGGGGAACGGTTAGTACTGGGGGATAGGTACACAGATAAACTCATCTTT.

This clone has more than one count but fewer than ten. This DNA's translation differs at residue 7 from TCRdb's protein, which comes from a much larger clone; a read error is likely, and the protein shown is translated from the DNA. The CDR3 coding sequence is TGTGCCTTCAATCACCTTCCTCCTCCGTCGGTACTCTCAAATATCGGAGGTTGGAGACTCATCTTT. Residues: CAFNHLPPPSVLSNIGGWRLIF. This chain joins TRDV3 and TRDJ1; 7 bases map to TRDD2. The J gene comes from matching the DNA to germline here; TCRdb lacks it. The CDR3 consists of 22 residues. Looked up from germline, CDR1 is TVYSNPD and CDR2 is GDNSRS (reference sequence). The V segment lost 3 bases and the J segment 10 bases; nucleotides outside the gene matches: 41.

This clone is termed medium-sized. V is TRDV1 and J is TRDJ1, with 11 bases matching TRDD3. This CDR3 region has 22 residues. CDR1 is TSWWSYY, CDR2 QGS, per germline. J was trimmed by 8 bases and V by 1 base; bases with no gene match: 27. DNA of the CDR3: TGTGCTCTTGGGGAACGTGGTACTGGGGGATATGGGTCGAATGGTTGTCCGATGAAACTCATCTTT. Amino acids: CALGERGTGGYGSNGCPMKLIF.